This record concerns one T cell receptor (beta chain) sequence. Its antigen is unknown. Study-wide points: The larger cohort examined one V-J beta rearrangement, not whole repertoires.

Constant-region reverse primers amplified full-length variable regions, followed by semi-nested Nested Universal Primer A PCR. A single record per CDR3 protein comes from TCRdb applying MiXCR to the 5' RACE reads. The sample has about 8,200 distinct CDR3 sequences, 65% to 70% seen once. There are 13 residues in the CDR3. V lost 3 bases and J lost 4, with 8 bases in between. The germline V gene encodes CDR1 KGHSH and CDR2 LQKENI. The source material was tumor-infiltrating naive CD4+ T cells sorted from the breast tumor. Subset noted: naive CD4+ T cells, CD4+CD45RA+CD25-. The TCR comes from a female donor with breast cancer. The chain employs TRBV18 and TRBJ2-3; maybe TRBD1 (5 bases). CDR3 coding DNA: TGTGCCAGCTCACCCCAGGGTGCAGATACGCAGTATTTT. This codes for CASSPQGADTQYF.